This is a list of T cell receptor beta chains from one sample in a study of blood T cells in healthy people across ages. TCRdb used MiXCR to reprocess the 5' RACE reads, holding one entry per CDR3 protein. In the table there are under 2 million distinct CDR3 sequences, about 35% of which are singletons. The source material was blood. These receptors all stem from a woman in her thirties in good health. Both conserved end residues are part of each CDR3. The D gene is left open where the match is weak. Rows may omit the clone size; those that give it use once, few, many or a size class.

J gene	V gene	clone size	D gene	CDR3 protein	CDR3 DNA
TRBJ2-3	TRBV12-3/TRBV12-4	NA	NA	CASSQDLPTDTQYF	TGTGCCAGCAGCCAAGACCTCCCCACAGATACGCAGTATTTT
TRBJ1-2	TRBV30	once	TRBD1	CAWRRGTGSSSYGYTF	TGTGCCTGGAGGAGGGGGACAGGTTCCAGTAGTTATGGCTACACCTTC
TRBJ2-7	TRBV28	few	NA	CASSSGESSYEQYF	TGTGCCAGCAGTTCAGGGGAGAGCTCCTACGAGCAGTACTTC
TRBJ1-1	TRBV6-6	NA	NA	CASTLTGAGNTEAFF	TGTGCCAGCACGCTCACAGGCGCAGGGAACACTGAAGCTTTCTTT
TRBJ2-2	TRBV20-1	NA	TRBD2	CSARLAGFLTGELFF	TGCAGTGCCAGACTAGCGGGGTTTCTTACCGGGGAGCTGTTTTTT
TRBJ2-3	TRBV25-1	many	NA	CASSAGRTDTQYF	TGTGCCAGCAGTGCGGGGCGTACAGATACGCAGTATTTT
TRBJ2-1	TRBV29-1	NA	NA	CSVEAPDSDNEQFF	TGCAGCGTTGAAGCCCCGGACTCCGACAATGAGCAGTTCTTC
TRBJ2-1	TRBV12-5	few	NA	CASGSRSYNEQFF	TGTGCTAGTGGGAGTCGATCCTACAATGAGCAGTTCTTC
TRBJ2-1	TRBV27	NA	TRBD2	CASRGGLENSYEQFF	TGTGCCAGCAGGGGGGGACTAGAAAATAGTTATGAGCAGTTCTTC
TRBJ1-2	TRBV7-2	few	NA	CASSLARVDGYTF	TGTGCCAGCAGCTTAGCCAGGGTAGATGGCTACACCTTC
TRBJ2-5	TRBV5-1	few	NA	CASSLEGLTETQYF	TGCGCCAGCAGCTTGGAGGGCTTGACGGAGACCCAGTACTTC
TRBJ1-5	TRBV12-3/TRBV12-4	NA	TRBD1	CASSQGGVVQPRHF	TGTGCCAGCAGCCAGGGGGGGGTAGTTCAGCCCCGGCATTTT
TRBJ2-1	TRBV11-2	NA	TRBD1	CASSRPERQGNTQLSYNEQFF	TGTGCCAGCAGCCGACCCGAACGACAGGGGAACACCCAGCTCTCCTACAATGAGCAGTTCTTC
TRBJ1-5	TRBV6-1	NA	NA	CASSEPDAFSNQPQHF	TGTGCCAGCAGTGAGCCGGACGCGTTTAGCAATCAGCCCCAGCATTTT
TRBJ1-1	TRBV20-1	few	TRBD1	CSAASDRGHTEAFF	TGCAGTGCTGCCTCGGACAGGGGGCACACTGAAGCTTTCTTT
TRBJ1-1	TRBV7-2	few	NA	CASSLGLFMNTEAFF	TGTGCCAGCAGCTTAGGGCTGTTTATGAACACTGAAGCTTTCTTT
TRBJ2-7	TRBV29-1	few	NA	CSVVGIPYHFYEQYF	TGCAGCGTTGTTGGCATCCCTTATCATTTCTACGAGCAGTACTTC
TRBJ1-5	TRBV27	NA	TRBD1	CASSLSGGQGRFNQPQHF	TGTGCCAGCAGTTTATCAGGGGGACAGGGGAGGTTCAATCAGCCCCAGCATTTT
TRBJ1-1	TRBV20-1	NA	NA	CSVDGGTEAFF	TGCAGTGTAGATGGTGGAACTGAAGCTTTCTTT
TRBJ2-5	TRBV11-2	NA	NA	CASSPVLAPETRYF	TGTGCCAGCAGCCCGGTCTTGGCTCCGGAGACCCGGTACTTC
TRBJ2-7	TRBV5-1	few	TRBD2	CASSSSGGGEQYF	TGCGCCAGCAGCTCGTCGGGAGGAGGCGAGCAGTACTTC
TRBJ2-7	TRBV6-2/TRBV6-3	many	NA	CASRDYRSSYEQYF	TGTGCCAGCAGGGACTACCGGAGCTCCTACGAGCAGTACTTC
TRBJ2-1	TRBV11-2	NA	NA	CASSLGSKPGYNEQFF	TGTGCCAGCAGCTTAGGGTCAAAGCCCGGATACAATGAGCAGTTCTTC
TRBJ2-3	TRBV19	NA	NA	CASSSTWVTDTQYF	TGTGCCAGTAGTTCCACATGGGTCACAGATACGCAGTATTTT
TRBJ1-2	TRBV4-2	NA	NA	CASSQDWGGTDGYTF	TGTGCCAGCAGCCAAGATTGGGGAGGGACCGATGGCTACACCTTC
TRBJ2-3	TRBV20-1	NA	NA	CSPGSRGTDTQYF	TGCAGCCCCGGGTCCCGAGGGACAGATACGCAGTATTTT
TRBJ1-6	TRBV10-3	NA	NA	CAISEDRNSPLHF	TGTGCCATCAGTGAGGACAGAAATTCACCCCTCCACTTT
TRBJ2-5	TRBV7-8	few	NA	CASSPGTRGAQYF	TGTGCCAGCAGCCCCGGGACGAGGGGGGCCCAGTACTTC
TRBJ2-7	TRBV3-1	few	NA	CACSQDTKRGRYEQYF	TGTGCCTGCAGCCAAGATACGAAGAGGGGCCGCTACGAGCAGTACTTC